Below are 29 T cell receptor beta chains sequenced from a single sample in a study of shared clonotypes between healthy human individuals (dated by TCRdb to 2020 to 2021). Preparation of the library involved the immunoSEQ multiplex PCR assay. The table comes from immuneACCESS by way of TCRdb, which keeps in-frame sequences with V and J called. Part of the clones is missing from these tables; in studies checked, under half for an unresolved V gene and the rest for unknown reasons. A total of about 1.1 million clones appear in this sample, approximately 80% of them only once. More than 0.45% of the sample comes from the top ten. The specimen was memory CD4+ T cells from PBMCs. Per the publication, the cell subset or site label means: CD45RA-negative fraction. The receptor source for this set is a man between 18 and 29 years old in good health. Some clones in this sample may be carry-over from other donors' samples.

The chain has TRBV11-3 and TRBJ2-4; perhaps TRBD1 as D (6 bases). This CDR3 is built from 18 residues. V was pared by 5 bases and J by 1 base, with 21 bases between. CDR1 is SGHNT and CDR2 is YENEEA in the germline V gene. CDR3 in amino acids: CASSPGVGIEKAKNIQYF. The CDR3 nucleotides read TGTGCCAGCAGCCCAGGGGTGGGAATCGAAAAGGCCAAAAACATTCAGTACTTC.

This clone has just a few counts. This chain uses TRBV19 with TRBJ2-1; tentatively, D is TRBD2 (5 bases). The CDR3 extends over 11 amino acids. Germline lookup yields CDR1 LNHDA and CDR2 SQIVND (reference sequence). The V end was cut by 3 bases, the J end by 9 bases, with 6 bases between. CDR3 protein: CASSIRGEQFF. The CDR3, as DNA: TGTGCCAGTAGTATCCGGGGTGAGCAGTTCTTC.

V gene TRBV28 combines with J gene TRBJ1-2; 8 nucleotides match TRBD1. V lost 3 bases to trimming and J lost 5 bases; unmatched junction nucleotides: 17. The CDR3 runs to 18 residues. CDR1 is MDHEN, CDR2 SYDVKM, per germline. The chain's CDR3 is CASSFEGGIGTGVYGYTF. As DNA, the CDR3 is TGTGCCAGCAGTTTCGAGGGAGGGATAGGGACAGGAGTTTATGGCTACACCTTC.

The rearrangement joins TRBV11-2 to TRBJ2-1; 9 bases map to TRBD2. The CDR3 sequence is 16 residues long. J gave up 2 bases and V 3 bases, and 5 bases lay outside the gene matches. Germline V gene sequence: CDR1 SGHAT, CDR2 FQNNGV. The CDR3 loop is CASSLFSGRAYNEQFF. The CDR3 bases are TGTGCCAGCAGCTTGTTTAGCGGGAGAGCCTACAATGAGCAGTTCTTC. Complete variable domain (other parts from reference TRBV11-2 and TRBJ2-1): EAGVAQSPRYKIIEKRQSVAFWCNPISGHATLYWYQQILGQGPKLLIQFQNNGVVDDSQLPKDRFSAERLKGVDSTLKIQPAKLEDSAVYLCASSLFSGRAYNEQFFGPGTRLTVL.

The J gene is TRBJ1-1, the V gene TRBV27; 9 bases are shared with TRBD1. Germline-derived CDR1 and CDR2 are MNHEY and SMNVEV (reference sequence). Losses at the gene ends were 3 bases for V and 0 bases for J; bases not matched to a gene: 8. The CDR3 is made up of 17 amino acids. The CDR3 region has the DNA TGTGCCAGCAGTTTTCAACAGGGGGCAGGGGTGAACACTGAAGCTTTCTTT. Protein product: CASSFQQGAGVNTEAFF.

Here the CDR3 DNA reads TGTGCCAGCAGGTCGCGGGTCCCGAAACCAGAGACCCAGTACTTC. It specifies CASRSRVPKPETQYF. The rearrangement links TRBV5-8 to TRBJ2-5, with D possibly TRBD2 on 5 matching bases. CDR1 is SGHTS, CDR2 YDEGEE, per germline. The CDR3 has 15 amino acids. The V and J ends lost 5 bases and 4 bases respectively, with 18 bases between them.

This clone has just a few counts. The chain's CDR3 is CASSVDVGETQYF. As DNA, the CDR3 is TGTGCCAGCAGCGTAGACGTAGGGGAGACCCAGTACTTC. This rearrangement joins TRBV9 to TRBJ2-5; D gene ambiguous. The germline CDR1 and CDR2 sequences are SGDLS and YYNGEE. CDR3 length equals 13 residues. V shed 0 bases and J shed 5 bases, with 8 bases lying between them.

The count of this clone is one. The chain recombines TRBV6-6 with TRBJ2-5; 7 nucleotides align to TRBD1. Near its end, the DNA agrees better with TRBJ2-7, so the J call may be wrong. Per the germline V gene, CDR1 is MNHNY and CDR2 is SVGAGI (reference sequence). The CDR3 is made up of 13 amino acids. The CDR3 sequence is CASRQGQYYEQYF. Written as DNA, the CDR3 is TGTGCCAGCCGTCAGGGACAGTACTACGAGCAGTACTTC.

The chain carries TRBV30 and TRBJ2-7, with D perhaps TRBD1 (5 bases). This CDR3 has 16 amino acids. With 5 bases removed from V and 0 bases from J, the gap between germline ends came to 20 bases. Germline CDR1 GTSNPN, CDR2 SVGIG (reference sequence). CDR3 region: CAWGAGRTSVSYEQYF. CDR3 nucleotides: TGTGCCTGGGGGGCCGGACGGACCTCAGTCTCCTACGAGCAGTACTTC.

Details on this clone: A read error likely explains this, since a far larger clone differs by one base. The sample contains more than one DNA sequence encoding this CDR3. V usage is TRBV7-6 and J usage is TRBJ1-1; D is unresolved. This CDR3 spans 13 amino acids. Per the germline V gene, CDR1 is SGHVS and CDR2 is FNYEAQ. Deletions cut 2 bases from V and 1 base from J, with 5 bases between. CDR3 in DNA: TGTGCCAGCAGCTTAACAGAGAACACTGAAGCTTTCTTT. This encodes CASSLTENTEAFF.

Remarks on this clone: A far more abundant clone sits one base away, making this likely a read error. The V and J genes are TRBV9 and TRBJ2-3; D is unresolved. Trimming removed 2 bases from V and 2 bases from J, with 3 bases in between. Germline values: CDR1 SGDLS, CDR2 YYNGEE. This CDR3 contains 12 residues. The CDR3: CASSVNTDTQYF. CDR3 coding DNA: TGTGCCAGCAGCGTGAACACAGATACGCAGTATTTT.

The chain employs TRBV18 and TRBJ2-3, with D tentatively TRBD1 (6 bases). This CDR3 has 14 amino acids. With 4 bases removed from V and 3 bases from J, the gap between germline ends came to 11 bases. CDR1 and CDR2 from the germline V gene are KGHSH and LQKENI. CDR3 in amino acids: CASSRRQVTDTQYF. The DNA for the CDR3 is TGTGCCAGCTCACGCCGACAGGTTACAGATACGCAGTATTTT.

A few counts support this clone. The gene calls are TRBV7-3 and TRBJ1-1, with 7 bases lining up with TRBD1. V was pared by 5 bases and J by 3 bases, with 3 bases of the junction left unmatched. CDR3 length: 13 amino acids. Germline CDR1 and CDR2: SGHTA and FQGTGA. The CDR3 nucleotides are TGTGCCAGCAGCAGGGGGCCGGACACTGAAGCTTTCTTT. Residues: CASSRGPDTEAFF.

The rearrangement joins TRBV7-2 to TRBJ2-3; 13 bases align to TRBD2. There are 17 residues in the CDR3. V trimming: 1 base; J trimming: 5 bases; junction bases outside the gene matches: 6. Germline CDR1 SGHTA, CDR2 FQGNSA. For the CDR3, the DNA is TGTGCCAGCAGCTTAGTCGGGACTAGCGGGATTGAAGATACGCAGTATTTT. It specifies CASSLVGTSGIEDTQYF.

The J gene is TRBJ2-1, the V gene TRBV30, with a weak D call TRBD2 (5 bases). V was clipped by 4 bases and J by 4 bases, with 11 bases between them. CDR1 and CDR2 (germline): GTSNPN, SVGIG (reference sequence). The CDR3 has 13 residues. The CDR3 protein is CAWNPGFYNEQFF. The CDR3 nucleotides are TGTGCCTGGAATCCGGGGTTTTACAATGAGCAGTTCTTC.

The V and J genes are TRBV27 and TRBJ2-7; TRBD2 matches 9 bases. Germline CDR1 MNHEY, CDR2 SMNVEV (reference sequence). The trim removed 7 bases at V and 6 bases at J, leaving 10 bases unmatched. CDR3 length: 14 amino acids. CDR3 DNA: TGTGCCAGCACTCGGCGGGAGGGGTCGGGCGAGCAGTACTTC. Amino acids: CASTRREGSGEQYF.

This clone was detected once. CDR3 nucleotides: TGCGCCAGCAGTGGCAGCGGGAGGGGTGAGCAGTACTTC. The encoded protein is CASSGSGRGEQYF. The rearrangement uses TRBV10-1 and TRBJ2-7, with 10 nucleotides matching TRBD2. J was trimmed by 7 bases and V by 4 bases; bases with no gene match: 4. Germline CDR1 reads WNHNN; CDR2 reads SYGVQD (reference sequence). This CDR3 comprises 13 residues.

Here the CDR3 DNA reads TGCGCCAGCAGCTACGACCCGAGCTCTGGGGCCAACGTCCTGACTTTC. Encoded protein: CASSYDPSSGANVLTF. The chain couples TRBV5-1 to TRBJ2-6; unclear D gene. The CDR3 is made up of 16 amino acids. The V gene lost 3 bases and the J gene lost 0 bases, with 10 bases spanning the gap. Germline CDR1 SGHRS, CDR2 YFSETQ.

The chain links TRBV4-2 to TRBJ2-5, with unresolved D. The CDR3 is 15 residues long. The V end was cut by 4 bases, the J end by 1 base, with 13 bases between. Germline V gene lookup returns CDR1 LGHNA and CDR2 YNFKEQ. The CDR3 DNA is TGTGCCAGCAGCCTGGGGTCCGACTCCCAAGAGACCCAGTACTTC. This encodes CASSLGSDSQETQYF.

This clone was counted between two and nine times. The chain couples TRBV19 to TRBJ1-1; D is unclear. The V gene lost 2 bases and the J gene lost 6 bases, with 10 bases spanning the gap. Germline-derived CDR1 and CDR2 are LNHDA and SQIVND (reference sequence). The CDR3 consists of 13 residues. CDR3 loop: CASSISWGAEAFF. The CDR3, as DNA: TGTGCCAGTAGTATATCTTGGGGTGCTGAAGCTTTCTTT. Filled out from reference TRBV19 and TRBJ1-1, the complete variable domain reads DGGITQSPKYLFRKEGQNVTLSCEQNLNHDAMYWYRQDPGQGLRLIYYSQIVNDFQKGDIAEGYSVSREKKESFPLTVTSAQKNPTAFYLCASSISWGAEAFFGQGTRLTVV.

The chain recombines TRBV7-3 with TRBJ2-7; maybe TRBD1 (6 bases). CDR3 size: 14 residues. Germline CDR1 is SGHTA and CDR2 is FQGTGA. The V gene lost 1 base and the J gene lost 2 bases, with 9 bases spanning the gap. CDR3: CASSLNAGAYEQYF. The CDR3 nucleotides are TGTGCCAGCAGCTTAAATGCAGGGGCCTACGAGCAGTACTTC. The whole variable domain, filled in from reference TRBV7-3 and TRBJ2-7, reads GAGVSQTPSNKVTEKGKYVELRCDPISGHTALYWYRQSLGQGPEFLIYFQGTGAADDSGLPNDRFFAVRPEGSVSTLKIQRTERGDSAVYLCASSLNAGAYEQYFGPGTRLTVT.

The V gene is TRBV6-1, the J gene TRBJ2-7; D is perhaps TRBD1 (6 bases). In germline, CDR1 is MNHNS, CDR2 SASEGT. With 2 bases removed from V and 1 base from J, the gap between germline ends came to 12 bases. The CDR3 sequence is 15 residues long. The CDR3 sequence is CASSERQGFSYEQYF. DNA of the CDR3: TGTGCCAGCAGTGAACGGCAGGGGTTTTCCTACGAGCAGTACTTC.

The chain has TRBV11-1 and TRBJ2-5, with D possibly TRBD1 on 5 matching bases. This CDR3 has 13 residues. In germline, CDR1 is SGHAT, CDR2 FQDESV (reference sequence). V lost 2 bases and J 1 base, leaving 5 bases between the germline ends. In DNA form, the CDR3 reads TGTGCCAGCAGCTTACAGGGCCAAGAGACCCAGTACTTC. Its translation: CASSLQGQETQYF.

The CDR3 loop is CASSVAEPHGAQYF. The CDR3 bases are TGTGCCAGCAGCGTAGCGGAGCCTCACGGGGCGCAGTATTTT. The V call is TRBV9, the J call TRBJ2-3, with D perhaps TRBD2 (5 bases). There are 14 residues in the CDR3. The germline CDR1 and CDR2 sequences are SGDLS and YYNGEE. V was clipped by 0 bases and J by 10 bases, with 15 bases between them. Full variable domain (rest looked up from reference TRBV9 and TRBJ2-3): DSGVTQTPKHLITATGQRVTLRCSPRSGDLSVYWYQQSLDQGLQFLIQYYNGEERAKGNILERFSAQQFPDLHSELNLSSLELGDSALYFCASSVAEPHGAQYFGPGTRLTVL.

The J gene is TRBJ2-3, the V gene TRBV7-3; the D is unclear. The V end was cut by 5 bases, the J end by 0 bases, with 18 bases between. The germline V gene has CDR1 SGHTA and CDR2 FQGTGA. The CDR3 is 17 residues long. For the CDR3, the DNA is TGTGCCAGCAGCGCCCACCTATCGCGCCCTAGCACAGATACGCAGTATTTT. Translated: CASSAHLSRPSTDTQYF.

The chain joins TRBV30 to TRBJ1-3; D uncertain. The CDR3 has 13 amino acids. Germline loops: CDR1 GTSNPN, CDR2 SVGIG (reference sequence). V lost 2 bases, J lost 0 bases, and 5 bases lay in between. CDR3 loop: CAWSFRSGNTIYF. In DNA form, the CDR3 reads TGTGCCTGGAGTTTTCGCTCTGGAAACACCATATATTTT.

The chain recombines TRBV7-2 with TRBJ2-3, with D unresolved. CDR1 and CDR2 (germline): SGHTA, FQGNSA. Trimming removed 5 bases at V and 0 bases at J, with 12 bases between. CDR3 length: 15 amino acids. CDR3 region: CASSLRETSTDTQYF. The DNA of the CDR3 is TGTGCCAGCAGCCTAAGGGAAACTAGCACAGATACGCAGTATTTT.

This clone was observed a single time. The rearrangement links TRBV10-1 to TRBJ2-1, with D tentatively TRBD2 (7 bases). CDR1 is WNHNN and CDR2 is SYGVQD in the germline V gene (reference sequence). This CDR3 spans 15 amino acids. V lost 6 bases to trimming and J lost 5 bases, with 17 bases between them. CDR3 DNA sequence: TGCGCCAGCAGCGGGGGCGGGAGCACAAACAATGAGCAGTTCTTC. The encoded protein is CASSGGGSTNNEQFF.

The rearrangement uses TRBV5-1 and TRBJ2-5, with TRBD2 identical over 7 bases. The end of the DNA aligns better with TRBJ2-7, so the J call may be wrong. CDR3 length: 14 amino acids. Looked up from germline, CDR1 is SGHRS and CDR2 is YFSETQ. DNA for the CDR3: TGCGCCAGCAGCTTGTTCTCTAGCGGCTACGAGCAGTACTTC. Translation gives CASSLFSSGYEQYF.